The 10 T cell receptor beta chains below were found in one sample sequenced in a study of blood T cell repertoires in COVID-19. The assay was immunoSEQ multiplex PCR, and TCRdb's table has in-frame clones only and misses some. This table has roughly 68,000 clones, more than 80% appearing once. The specimen sequenced was peripheral blood. These receptor sequences come from a woman of 80 years or more with active COVID-19.

The rearrangement joins TRBV5-6 to TRBJ2-5, with TRBD2 matching 9 bases. Trimming took 0 bases from V and 5 from J; bases not matched to a gene: 14. This CDR3 has 18 residues. Looked up from germline, CDR1 is SGHDT and CDR2 is YYEEEE. This chain's CDR3 is CASSLGRGSGRRWETQYF. Here the CDR3 DNA reads TGTGCCAGCAGCTTGGGGCGGGGGAGCGGGAGGCGGTGGGAGACCCAGTACTTC.

The V gene is TRBV18, the J gene TRBJ2-7, with D perhaps matching TRBD2 (6 bases). This CDR3 is 14 amino acids long. Trimming pared 4 bases from V and 5 bases from J, leaving 15 bases between. CDR1 is KGHSH and CDR2 is LQKENI in the germline V gene. CDR3 residues: CASSLASGADEQYF. The CDR3 DNA is TGTGCCAGCTCACTCGCCTCGGGAGCCGACGAGCAGTACTTC.

V usage is TRBV24-1 and J usage is TRBJ2-1; 8 nucleotides agree with TRBD1. This CDR3 comprises 15 residues. From germline, CDR1 is KGHDR and CDR2 SFDVKD. J gave up 9 bases and V 1 base, and 7 bases lay outside the gene matches. The CDR3 loop reads CATSDFRTGLSEQFF. The DNA of the CDR3 is TGTGCCACCAGTGATTTCCGGACAGGGCTGAGTGAGCAGTTCTTC.

CDR3: CASKTANTEAFF. The CDR3 DNA reads as TGCGCCAGCAAGACAGCCAACACTGAAGCTTTCTTT. The chain links TRBV5-1 to TRBJ1-1; D perhaps matches TRBD1 (5 bases). Germline values: CDR1 SGHRS, CDR2 YFSETQ. V gave up 6 bases and J gave up 2 bases, with 8 bases separating them. The CDR3 is 12 amino acids.

This clone was detected only a few times. This chain links TRBV2 with TRBJ1-2; D gene ambiguous. Trimming pared 1 base from V and 2 bases from J, leaving 5 bases between. The CDR3 runs to 13 residues. Germline CDR1 and CDR2: SNHLY and FYNNEI. In DNA form, the CDR3 reads TGTGCCAGCAGTGAAGGGAGAAACTATGGCTACACCTTC. Encoded protein: CASSEGRNYGYTF.

As for this clone: A junction boundary mismatches the germline segment, possibly from a read error. The rearrangement joins TRBV6-5 to TRBJ1-4; D may be TRBD1 (5 bases). From germline, CDR1 is MNHEY and CDR2 SVGAGI. CDR3 size: 15 residues. Written as DNA, the CDR3 is TGTGCCAGCAGTCAGTTCATGGACACTATTGAAAAACTGTTTTTT. As protein: CASSQFMDTIEKLFF.

The rearrangement links TRBV5-3 to TRBJ2-7; 7 bases fit TRBD2. TRBV5-3 carries the ORF label, with uncertain function. Trimming at V came to 4 bases and at J to 2 bases, leaving 6 bases not matched to a gene. The CDR3 covers 14 residues. The CDR3 sequence: CARSPRTRTYEQYF. The CDR3 bases are TGTGCCAGAAGCCCCCGGACTAGGACCTACGAGCAGTACTTC.

The chain links TRBV10-3 to TRBJ2-5, with 7 bases matching TRBD2. Trimming at V came to 8 bases and at J to 1 base, leaving 19 bases not matched to a gene. Germline CDR1 ENHRY, CDR2 SYGVKD. This CDR3 has 18 residues. CDR3 protein: CAIRGESPGGTLQETQYF. CDR3 sequence (DNA): TGTGCCATCCGGGGAGAATCACCGGGGGGAACTCTCCAAGAGACCCAGTACTTC.

The chain employs TRBV7-3 and TRBJ2-1, with D possibly TRBD2 on 5 matching bases. V was clipped by 5 bases and J by 4 bases, with 9 bases between them. This CDR3 is 13 amino acids long. Germline V lookup: CDR1 SGHTA, CDR2 FQGTGA. CDR3 sequence reads: CASSPGSYNEQFF. DNA for the CDR3: TGTGCCAGCAGCCCGGGATCTTACAATGAGCAGTTCTTC. Variable domain in full (rest from reference TRBV7-3 and TRBJ2-1): GAGVSQTPSNKVTEKGKYVELRCDPISGHTALYWYRQSLGQGPEFLIYFQGTGAADDSGLPNDRFFAVRPEGSVSTLKIQRTERGDSAVYLCASSPGSYNEQFFGPGTRLTVL.

The J gene is TRBJ1-1, the V gene TRBV19; weak D call: TRBD1 (5 bases). V was shortened by 8 bases and J by 5 bases, with 9 bases between the two germline ends. Germline V gene data show CDR1 as LNHDA and CDR2 as SQIVND (reference sequence). The CDR3 has 11 amino acids. This CDR3 is CASGAVTEAFF. For the CDR3, the DNA is TGTGCCAGTGGGGCTGTAACTGAAGCTTTCTTT.